Reported below is one T cell receptor beta chain. The target antigen is unknown. Thawed PBMCs were FACS-sorted into unstimulated CD4+CD25+CD127- regulatory T cells, CD4+CD25- non-regulatory cells, CD4 and CD8 cells. The CDR3 covers 16 residues. Germline V lookup: CDR1 SGHVS, CDR2 FQNEAQ. Germline trimming cut 5 bases from V and 7 bases from J; bases unmatched to any gene: 7. TCRdb's copy holds only in-frame clones and misses some; the assay was immunoSEQ multiplex PCR. The sample holds tens of thousands of clones, around 84% seen once. This specimen comes from a study of Tregs in tolerant kidney transplant recipients. Study-wide results and limits: Biological reproducibility was not directly addressed, but technical replication error appeared minimal. Validation in larger populations is needed because few patients were studied. Tregs expanded with activated donor B cells seemed most donor-specific.

This chain joins TRBV7-8 and TRBJ2-1; 14 positions agree with TRBD2. Sequencing input: CD4+ T cells from blood. The receptor comes from a human donor in good health. CDR3 in DNA: TGTGCCAGCAGCGCGTACGGGACTAGCGGGAGAAATGAGCAGTTCTTC. Its translation is CASSAYGTSGRNEQFF. Full variable domain (rest looked up from reference TRBV7-8 and TRBJ2-1): GAGVSQSPRYKVAKRGQDVALRCDPISGHVSLFWYQQALGQGPEFLTYFQNEAQLDKSGLPSDRFFAERPEGSVSTLKIQRTQQEDSAVYLCASSAYGTSGRNEQFFGPGTRLTVL.